Listed below are T cell receptor beta chains from one sample, sequenced in a study of blood T cells in healthy people across ages. In TCRdb, the 5' RACE reads were re-called with MiXCR into one record per CDR3 protein. Here the sample spans fewer than 2,000,000 distinct CDR3 sequences, about two fifths being singletons. What was sequenced was blood. All receptors come from a human donor in good health. The CDR3 runs from the conserved cysteine through the conserved F or W. D genes are given only for firm matches. The size field is filled for only some rows; it gives once, few, many or a size class.

>TRBV20-1|TRBJ1-2|few|.
CSAEGGGYTF
TGCAGTGCCGAGGGAGGCGGCTACACCTTC
>TRBV7-9|TRBJ2-6|.|TRBD1
CASSSSTRGLSAANVLTF
TGTGCCAGCAGCTCCTCCACCAGGGGGCTGAGCGCGGCCAACGTCCTGACTTTC
>TRBV13|TRBJ2-3|.|TRBD2
CASSSKRTSGLDTQYF
TGTGCCAGCAGCTCGAAACGGACTAGCGGGCTAGATACGCAGTATTTT
>TRBV4-3|TRBJ2-3|.|.
CASSQDFVETDTQYF
TGCGCCAGCAGCCAAGATTTCGTAGAAACAGATACGCAGTATTTT
>TRBV7-2|TRBJ1-6|.|TRBD1
CANSPRTGGLSPLHF
TGTGCCAACAGCCCAAGGACAGGGGGATTATCACCCCTCCACTTT
>TRBV20-1|TRBJ2-1|.|.
CSARDSARIHEQFF
TGCAGTGCTAGAGATAGTGCTCGGATACATGAGCAGTTCTTC
>TRBV15|TRBJ1-1|.|.
CATSSLFRDTEAFF
TGTGCCACCAGCTCACTCTTTCGGGACACTGAAGCTTTCTTT
>TRBV7-9|TRBJ1-2|many|.
CASSFSYGFNYGYTF
TGTGCCAGCAGCTTTTCATACGGTTTTAACTATGGCTACACCTTC
>TRBV4-1|TRBJ1-2|few|.
CASSQEVLNYGYTF
TGCGCCAGCAGCCAAGAAGTGCTTAACTATGGCTACACCTTC
>TRBV4-3|TRBJ1-2|few|.
CASSQTGGSGYGYTF
TGCGCCAGCAGCCAGACGGGAGGCTCTGGGTATGGCTACACCTTC
>TRBV20-1|TRBJ2-7|.|.
CSAKAGPYEQYF
TGCAGTGCTAAGGCGGGTCCCTACGAGCAGTACTTC
>TRBV11-2|TRBJ1-4|.|TRBD1
CASSTGQGDGEKLFF
TGTGCCAGCAGCACGGGACAGGGAGATGGTGAAAAACTGTTTTTT
>TRBV29-1|TRBJ2-7|.|.
CSVLTPGYEQYF
TGCAGCGTCCTGACCCCGGGGTACGAGCAGTACTTC
>TRBV4-3|TRBJ2-3|few|TRBD2
CASSQRMGGGTDTQYF
TGCGCCAGCAGCCAAAGGATGGGAGGGGGCACAGATACGCAGTATTTT
>TRBV20-1|TRBJ2-7|few|TRBD1
CSARGDRDSYEQYF
TGCAGTGCTCGAGGGGACAGGGACTCCTACGAGCAGTACTTC
>TRBV5-1|TRBJ1-1|few|.
CASSLTGYMNTEAFF
TGCGCCAGCAGCTTGACAGGCTACATGAACACTGAAGCTTTCTTT
>TRBV12-3/TRBV12-4|TRBJ1-1|.|.
CASSLGLIEAFF
TGTGCCAGCAGTCTCGGACTTATTGAAGCTTTCTTT
>TRBV6-2/TRBV6-3|TRBJ2-7|.|.
CASSYYLNSYEQYF
TGTGCCAGCAGTTACTACCTTAACTCCTACGAGCAGTACTTC
>TRBV20-1|TRBJ2-5|.|TRBD1
CSARALHRGQETQYF
TGCAGTGCTAGAGCCCTACACAGGGGTCAAGAGACCCAGTACTTC
>TRBV7-9|TRBJ2-3|.|.
CASSTRNSDTQYF
TGTGCCAGCAGCACCAGAAATTCCGATACGCAGTATTTT
>TRBV7-2|TRBJ2-7|many|.
CASSPLGPYEQYF
TGTGCCAGCAGCCCGCTAGGCCCCTACGAGCAGTACTTC
>TRBV7-2|TRBJ2-1|few|.
CASSPGRVGHEQFF
TGTGCCAGCAGCCCAGGCAGGGTGGGCCATGAGCAGTTCTTC
>TRBV4-1|TRBJ2-7|.|TRBD1
CASGTGATYEQYF
TGCGCCAGCGGGACAGGAGCTACCTACGAGCAGTACTTC
>TRBV29-1|TRBJ2-7|.|.
CSVEGLRDKYF
TGCAGCGTTGAAGGTCTTCGGGACAAGTACTTC
>TRBV10-3|TRBJ2-3|.|.
CAIRATLSTDTQYF
TGTGCCATCCGGGCCACCCTCAGCACAGATACGCAGTATTTT
>TRBV7-9|TRBJ1-3|.|.
CASSLNHKTGTIYF
TGTGCCAGCAGCTTAAACCATAAAACGGGGACCATATATTTT
>TRBV20-1|TRBJ2-1|.|TRBD2
CSAPRAGSYNEQFF
TGCAGTGCTCCTCGAGCGGGATCCTACAATGAGCAGTTCTTC
>TRBV7-8|TRBJ1-6|.|TRBD1
CASGWDSNSPLHF
TGTGCCAGCGGTTGGGACAGTAATTCACCCCTCCACTTT
>TRBV5-1|TRBJ1-1|few|TRBD1
CASSALGQENTEAFF
TGCGCCAGCAGCGCACTCGGACAGGAGAACACTGAAGCTTTCTTT
>TRBV4-3|TRBJ1-1|.|.
CASSQGLRLGTEAFF
TGCGCCAGCAGCCAAGGGCTCCGGCTAGGGACTGAAGCTTTCTTT
>TRBV4-3|TRBJ2-1|.|TRBD2
CASSPLSGVVGDEQFF
TGCGCCAGCAGCCCTCTTAGCGGGGTAGTCGGGGATGAGCAGTTCTTC
>TRBV7-2|TRBJ1-2|few|.
CASSISRPLAAGYTF
TGTGCCAGCAGCATATCCCGACCATTGGCAGCGGGCTACACCTTC
>TRBV24-1|TRBJ2-6|few|.
CATSDPLMGADGANVLTF
TGTGCCACCAGTGACCCGCTGATGGGGGCAGATGGGGCCAACGTCCTGACTTTC
>TRBV6-2/TRBV6-3|TRBJ2-7|.|.
CASSHDDEQYF
TGTGCCAGCAGTCACGACGACGAGCAGTACTTC
>TRBV29-1|TRBJ2-1|.|.
CSVSRDSGEQFF
TGCAGCGTTTCCCGCGATAGTGGGGAGCAGTTCTTC
>TRBV9|TRBJ1-5|.|.
CASSVGGFGQPQHF
TGTGCCAGCAGCGTAGGAGGTTTTGGTCAGCCCCAGCATTTT
>TRBV7-2|TRBJ1-5|.|TRBD1
CATRQGVNQPQHF
TGTGCTACCAGGCAGGGGGTGAATCAGCCCCAGCATTTT
>TRBV7-9|TRBJ1-5|.|.
CASSFWTGTSSMQPQHF
TGTGCCAGCAGCTTCTGGACCGGTACTTCTTCGATGCAGCCCCAGCATTTT
>TRBV7-3|TRBJ2-1|.|.
CASSSAGGATYNEQFF
TGTGCCAGCAGTTCCGCAGGGGGGGCGACCTACAATGAGCAGTTCTTC
>TRBV6-2/TRBV6-3|TRBJ2-7|many|.
CASSYLNEQYF
TGTGCCAGCAGTTACTTAAACGAGCAGTACTTC
>TRBV20-1|TRBJ1-2|.|.
CSARTDRTRRGWYGYTF
TGCAGTGCCCGGACCGACAGGACAAGAAGGGGATGGTATGGCTACACCTTC